These 19 T cell receptor beta chains were sequenced from one sample in a study of blood T cell repertoires in COVID-19. Sequenced by immunoSEQ multiplex PCR; TCRdb stores in-frame clones only, minus some. The data contain approximately 150,000 clones, 85% to 90% of them singletons. Source material: peripheral blood. The receptor set was obtained from a man between 18 and 35 years old with COVID-19, enrolled during active disease.

The chain is built from TRBV4-2 and TRBJ1-6; D gene unclear. The CDR3 runs to 14 residues. Germline V lookup: CDR1 LGHNA, CDR2 YNFKEQ. V lost 0 bases to trimming and J lost 7 bases, with 7 bases between them. The CDR3 coding sequence is TGTGCCAGCAGCCAAGATTTGGCCAATTCACCCCTCCACTTT. Protein: CASSQDLANSPLHF.

V gene TRBV7-7 combines with J gene TRBJ2-2, with D perhaps TRBD2 (6 bases). The CDR3 consists of 15 residues. Germline V gene data show CDR1 as SSHAT and CDR2 as FNYEAQ (reference sequence). As DNA, the CDR3 is TGTGCTTGTGGAGGCGCGGGGCCGAACACCGGGGAGCTGTTTTTT. This gives the protein CACGGAGPNTGELFF.

This rearrangement joins TRBV2 to TRBJ2-2, with D hard to call. Germline loops: CDR1 SNHLY, CDR2 FYNNEI. With 4 bases removed from V and 2 bases from J, the gap between germline ends came to 11 bases. This CDR3 contains 15 residues. The CDR3 protein is CASSAVRSNTGELFF. DNA of the CDR3: TGTGCCAGCAGTGCGGTGCGGTCTAACACCGGGGAGCTGTTTTTT.

V and J are TRBV19 and TRBJ2-1, with D possibly matching TRBD1 (5 bases). CDR3 size: 12 residues. V was cut by 1 base and J by 10 bases, with 8 bases left in between. Germline V CDR1 and CDR2: LNHDA, SQIVND (reference sequence). CDR3 DNA: TGTGCCAGTAGTATAGGGGGCGCCGAGCAGTTCTTC. Translation: CASSIGGAEQFF. The full variable domain, in which reference TRBV19 and TRBJ2-1 provide the parts outside the CDR3, is DGGITQSPKYLFRKEGQNVTLSCEQNLNHDAMYWYRQDPGQGLRLIYYSQIVNDFQKGDIAEGYSVSREKKESFPLTVTSAQKNPTAFYLCASSIGGAEQFFGPGTRLTVL.

V gene TRBV7-2 combines with J gene TRBJ2-1, with 9 nucleotides matching TRBD1. This CDR3 is 18 amino acids long. Per the germline V gene, CDR1 is SGHTA and CDR2 is FQGNSA. The junction had 20 bases not matched to a gene; V was cut back by 5 bases and J by 9 bases. CDR3 residues: CASSLDIASPGQGGEQFF. CDR3 nucleotide sequence: TGTGCCAGCAGCCTCGATATCGCTTCTCCGGGACAGGGCGGTGAGCAGTTCTTC.

The chain is built from TRBV7-6 and TRBJ1-1; D call uncertain. Germline values: CDR1 SGHVS, CDR2 FNYEAQ. Trimming removed 2 bases at V and 3 bases at J, with 7 bases between. The CDR3 covers 13 residues. The CDR3 spells CASSLYGDTEAFF. As DNA, the CDR3 is TGTGCCAGCAGCTTATACGGGGACACTGAAGCTTTCTTT.

The chain carries TRBV6-2 or TRBV6-3 and TRBJ2-7, with D tentatively TRBD2 (6 bases). Trimming took off 5 bases at V and 3 bases at J, with 14 bases between the two ends. Germline CDR1 reads MNHEY; CDR2 reads SVGEGT. This CDR3 contains 14 residues. In DNA, the CDR3 is TGTGCCAGCAGTAAAAGGGACTTAGGCTACGAGCAGTACTTC. It encodes CASSKRDLGYEQYF.

The CDR3 loop is CASSQFTRYNEQFF. CDR3 DNA: TGTGCCAGCAGCCAATTCACCAGGTACAATGAGCAGTTCTTC. The chain employs TRBV14 and TRBJ2-1; D is unresolved. This CDR3 is 14 amino acids long. Germline loops: CDR1 SGHDN, CDR2 FVKESK. V lost 2 bases and J lost 4, with 9 bases in between.

The chain carries TRBV30 and TRBJ1-6; TRBD1 might be the D (6 bases). With 6 bases removed from V and 9 bases from J, the gap between germline ends came to 15 bases. This CDR3 has 13 residues. Germline CDR1 GTSNPN, CDR2 SVGIG (reference sequence). The CDR3 DNA reads as TGTGCCTGCAACCCAGGGGACGGTTCACCCCTCCACTTT. Encoded protein: CACNPGDGSPLHF.

The genes are TRBV28 and TRBJ2-7; TRBD2 agrees at 7 bases. The germline CDR1 and CDR2 sequences are MDHEN and SYDVKM. V was pared by 7 bases and J by 4 bases, with 13 bases of the junction left unmatched. The CDR3 is 15 amino acids. The CDR3 reads CASNPAREGPYEQYF. The CDR3 DNA reads as TGTGCCAGCAATCCCGCGAGGGAGGGACCGTACGAGCAGTACTTC.

This clone was seen only a few times. The chain carries TRBV2 and TRBJ1-2; TRBD1 aligns across 8 bases. The CDR3 length is 13 residues. V was clipped by 6 bases and J by 14 bases; unmatched bases: 14. Germline-derived CDR1 and CDR2 are SNHLY and FYNNEI. In DNA, the CDR3 is TGTGCCAGCAGCCAAGAGAAGCGGACAGGGAATACCTTC. It codes for CASSQEKRTGNTF.

This clone came up once. The genes are TRBV7-8 and TRBJ1-2; 10 bases are a match to TRBD1. Germline assignment: CDR1 SGHVS and CDR2 FQNEAQ. The CDR3 totals 17 residues. The J segment lost 0 bases and the V segment lost 5 bases, leaving 9 bases of the junction unmatched. CDR3: CASSHDRGQISNYGYTF. CDR3 in DNA: TGTGCCAGCAGCCACGACAGGGGGCAGATTTCTAACTATGGCTACACCTTC.

The rearrangement joins TRBV6-5 to TRBJ2-1; 7 bases are shared with TRBD2. After removal of 8 bases from V and 4 bases from J, the junction contained 8 bases not matched to a gene. The CDR3 spans 14 residues. Germline CDR1 reads MNHEY; CDR2 reads SVGAGI. CDR3 region: CASHISGRYNEQFF. The CDR3 DNA reads TGTGCCAGCCATATCTCCGGGAGGTACAATGAGCAGTTCTTC.

This chain links TRBV7-3 with TRBJ2-1; TRBD1 aligns across 9 bases. Per the germline V gene, CDR1 is SGHTA and CDR2 is FQGTGA. This CDR3 region has 14 residues. With 5 bases clipped from V and 9 bases from J, the junction kept 8 bases outside the gene matches. For the CDR3, the DNA is TGTGCCAGCAGCACCCGGGACAGGGTAGGTGAGCAGTTCTTC. The encoded protein is CASSTRDRVGEQFF.

The V call is TRBV9, the J call TRBJ2-3; D unclear. In germline, CDR1 is SGDLS, CDR2 YYNGEE. V was trimmed by 3 bases and J by 2 bases, leaving 19 bases between them. The CDR3 consists of 17 residues. CDR3 sequence (DNA): TGTGCCAGCAGCGAAGGTGCCAGGCTCGCACTCACAGATACGCAGTATTTT. Protein product: CASSEGARLALTDTQYF.

The rearrangement links TRBV11-3 to TRBJ1-6; D may be TRBD1 (6 bases). Germline assignment: CDR1 SGHNT and CDR2 YENEEA. This CDR3 contains 18 residues. V lost 10 bases and J lost 7, with 29 bases in between. The CDR3 DNA reads TGTGCCAACGTCCGGCGGCGGACAGTCCCGAAGGTAAATTCACCCCTCCACTTT. Translated: CANVRRRTVPKVNSPLHF.

The CDR3, as DNA: TGTGCCAGCAGCTTAGGAGAGACTAGGAGCCAAGAGACCCAGTACTTC. It codes for CASSLGETRSQETQYF. This chain links TRBV11-3 with TRBJ2-5; possible D gene TRBD2, 6 bases. The CDR3 covers 16 residues. CDR1 is SGHNT, CDR2 YENEEA, per germline. Trimming cost V 1 base and J 1 base, with 13 bases left between them.

V usage is TRBV6-5 and J usage is TRBJ2-7; 7 bases match TRBD1. CDR3 length: 13 residues. The junction had 6 bases not matched to a gene; V was cut back by 7 bases and J by 3 bases. The V gene's germline CDR1 is MNHEY and CDR2 SVGAGI. CDR3 coding DNA: TGTGCCAGCACGCGGACAGGAAACTACGAGCAGTACTTC. Amino acids: CASTRTGNYEQYF.

The rearrangement joins TRBV5-1 to TRBJ2-3, with 8 nucleotides matching TRBD1. This CDR3 has 16 residues. The germline V gene encodes CDR1 SGHRS and CDR2 YFSETQ. V was clipped by 4 bases and J by 2 bases; unmatched bases: 9. CDR3 in amino acids: CASSVGQGRFTDTQYF. The DNA of the CDR3 is TGCGCCAGCAGCGTAGGACAGGGAAGGTTCACAGATACGCAGTATTTT. The variable domain in full, completed from reference TRBV5-1 and TRBJ2-3, reads KAGVTQTPRYLIKTRGQQVTLSCSPISGHRSVSWYQQTPGQGLQFLFEYFSETQRNKGNFPGRFSGRQFSNSRSEMNVSTLELGDSALYLCASSVGQGRFTDTQYFGPGTRLTVL.